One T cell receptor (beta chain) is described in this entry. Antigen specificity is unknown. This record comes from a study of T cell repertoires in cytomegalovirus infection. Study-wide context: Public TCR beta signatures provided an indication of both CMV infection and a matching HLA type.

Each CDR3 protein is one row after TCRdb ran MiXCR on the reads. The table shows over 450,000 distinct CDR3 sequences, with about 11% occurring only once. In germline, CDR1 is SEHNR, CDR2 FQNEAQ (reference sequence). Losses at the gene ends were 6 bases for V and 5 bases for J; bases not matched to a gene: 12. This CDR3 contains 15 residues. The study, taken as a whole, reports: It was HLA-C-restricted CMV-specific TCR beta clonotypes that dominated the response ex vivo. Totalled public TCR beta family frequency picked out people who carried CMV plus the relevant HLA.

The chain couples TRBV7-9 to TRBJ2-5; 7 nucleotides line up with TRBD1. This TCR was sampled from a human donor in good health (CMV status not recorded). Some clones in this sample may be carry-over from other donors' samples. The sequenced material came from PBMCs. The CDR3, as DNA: TGTGCCAGCAGTTCCAATCGACAGGGTATCGAGACCCAGTACTTC. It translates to CASSSNRQGIETQYF.